This note documents a single T cell receptor (beta chain) sequence. Its antigen target is currently unknown. Base quality data are lacking; no much larger clone is found one base away. TCRbeta CDR3 regions were amplified from genomic DNA using the immunoSEQ Assay, a bias-controlled multiplex PCR. Turning to the authors' computational methods: Within the assay, amplification of reference gene primers was used to estimate how many nucleated cells each sample contained. To quantify the absolute abundance of each unique TCRbeta CDR3 rearrangement, sequence reads were collapsed and filtered. For each sample, productive Simpson clonality was calculated as the square root of Simpson's diversity index over productive rearrangements. Not all clones reach the TCRdb copy of this immuneACCESS table, which keeps in-frame sequences only. Checked studies attribute under half of the gap to unresolved V genes and leave the rest unexplained. That table gives V, J and clone size, and the DNA gave D and trimming. For this sample the table gives some 95,000 clones, of which around 75% were detected only once. The ten most abundant clones make up roughly 24% of the sample.

The data were taken from a study of blood T cell repertoires in COVID-19 (dated by TCRdb to the early 2020s). For context, the study as a whole: Collaborator samples came from the United States, Italy and Spain and covered acute and convalescent phases of COVID-19. The material from the prospective study consisted of cDNA or gDNA derived from T cells, B-cell-depleted T cells, or PBMCs. Deeply sampled blood TCRbeta repertoires from subjects exposed to, actively infected with, or recovered from COVID-19 were included in the dataset. The repertoires were made available in a free public database intended to serve as a resource for research on the immune response to SARS-CoV-2. The samples were drawn from two sources: the first 160 participants of the ongoing ImmuneRACE study, and over 1,000 subjects contributed by 6 global collaborators. A de-identified subject ID, COVID-19 status, age in years and sex were almost always included in the sample metadata. Where available, HLA class I and class II types were taken from metadata supplied by the sample provider and were not determined by assay-based typing.

Each collaborating institution followed its own protocols to collect whole blood in K2EDTA tubes. Collaborator samples were shipped for TCRbeta analysis as frozen whole blood, isolated PBMCs, or DNA extracted from either sample type. Here is what the overall study found, with its caveats: The quantity of clinical and demographic metadata differed by source and by participant and was supplied without curation.

Sequencing used peripheral blood. The TCR comes from a man between 65 and 80 years old with acute or convalescent COVID-19.

Read as DNA, the sequence is TGTGCCACCAGACACAGTGACACCGGGGAGCTGTTTTTT. Translation gives CATRHSDTGELFF. Recombination joined TRBV24-1 with TRBJ2-2; no D segment can be confidently identified. The CDR3, cysteine through phenylalanine, is 13 amino acids long. Here the CDR3 DNA is all that survives: 39 bases in frame from base 1. Between the V and J ends, shortened by 7 bases and 3 bases respectively, the junction contains 8 bases. According to the germline V gene, CDR1 reads KGHDR and CDR2 reads SFDVKD.